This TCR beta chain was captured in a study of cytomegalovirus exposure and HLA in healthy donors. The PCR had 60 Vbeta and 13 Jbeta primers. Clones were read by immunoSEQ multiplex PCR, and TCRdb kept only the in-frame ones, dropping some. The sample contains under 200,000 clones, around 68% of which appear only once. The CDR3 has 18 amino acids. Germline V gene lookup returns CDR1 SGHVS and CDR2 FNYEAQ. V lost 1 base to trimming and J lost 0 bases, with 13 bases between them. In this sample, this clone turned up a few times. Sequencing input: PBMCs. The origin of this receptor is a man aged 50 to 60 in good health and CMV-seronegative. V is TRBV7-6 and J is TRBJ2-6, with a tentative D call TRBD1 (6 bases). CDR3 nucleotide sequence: TGTGCCAGCAGCTTAGTTTCGGGACACTTCTCTGGGGCCAACGTCCTGACTTTC. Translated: CASSLVSGHFSGANVLTF.